Following are 21 T cell receptor beta chains from one sample sequenced in a study of blood T cell repertoires in COVID-19. Clones were sequenced by immunoSEQ multiplex PCR, and TCRdb holds only the in-frame ones, with some missing. The data hold about 72,000 clones, with 86% observed a single time. The sequenced sample consisted of peripheral blood. The receptors shown here come from a woman aged 60-70 years with acute or convalescent COVID-19.

This clone was seen once. V and J are TRBV19 and TRBJ2-2, with TRBD2 as a possible D gene (6 bases). Germline V gives CDR1 LNHDA, CDR2 SQIVND (reference sequence). V was clipped by 9 bases and J by 0 bases, with 11 bases between them. The CDR3 sequence is 14 residues long. CDR3 amino acids: CASRGSPNTGELFF. In DNA, the CDR3 is TGTGCCAGCCGGGGGTCGCCGAACACCGGGGAGCTGTTTTTT.

The rearrangement uses TRBV1 and TRBJ1-6; the table's D call of TRBD1 was not tested on the DNA. TRBV1 counts as a pseudogene. The CDR3 has 15 amino acids. The CDR3 nucleotides read TGCACCAGCAGCCACCGGGACAGCCTAAATTCACCCCTCCACTTT. This sequence encodes CTSSHRDSLNSPLHF.

The gene calls are TRBV6-4 and TRBJ2-7; tentative D call: TRBD1 (5 bases). V was shortened by 8 bases and J by 4 bases, with 12 bases between the two germline ends. The CDR3 consists of 12 residues. The germline V gene has CDR1 MRHNA and CDR2 SNTAGT. CDR3 DNA sequence: TGTGCCAGCCCACACAGGCGGTACGAGCAGTACTTC. Amino acids: CASPHRRYEQYF.

This chain joins TRBV19 and TRBJ1-5; 9 bases are a match to TRBD1. Germline assignment: CDR1 LNHDA and CDR2 SQIVND (reference sequence). The CDR3 loop spans 16 amino acids. After removal of 4 bases from V and 1 base from J, the junction contained 5 bases not matched to a gene. The CDR3 sequence: CASSTGTGRSNQPQHF. The CDR3 DNA reads TGTGCCAGTAGTACGGGGACAGGGCGAAGCAATCAGCCCCAGCATTTT. Together with reference TRBV19 and TRBJ1-5, the CDR3 gives the full variable domain: DGGITQSPKYLFRKEGQNVTLSCEQNLNHDAMYWYRQDPGQGLRLIYYSQIVNDFQKGDIAEGYSVSREKKESFPLTVTSAQKNPTAFYLCASSTGTGRSNQPQHFGDGTRLSIL.

CDR3 bases: TGTGCCAGCAGCGTCGGGCCGACAGGGGCAGATACGCAGTATTTT. It yields the protein CASSVGPTGADTQYF. V is TRBV9 and J is TRBJ2-3; 8 nucleotides match TRBD1. With V trimmed by 2 bases and J by 4 bases, 6 bases remained unmatched. Germline-derived CDR1 and CDR2 are SGDLS and YYNGEE. The CDR3 length is 15 residues.

The chain joins TRBV4-1 to TRBJ2-4; 7 positions match TRBD2. Losses at the gene ends were 6 bases for V and 6 bases for J; bases not matched to a gene: 8. Germline values: CDR1 MGHRA, CDR2 YSYEKL. CDR3 length: 14 amino acids. This CDR3 reads CASRRQGEGNIQYF. CDR3 in DNA: TGCGCCAGCAGACGTCAAGGGGAGGGAAACATTCAGTACTTC.

This clone showed up many times. The V call is TRBV25-1, the J call TRBJ1-6, with D tentatively TRBD1 (5 bases). CDR3 size: 13 residues. Trimming shortened V by 8 bases and J by 1 base, and 6 bases separated the two germline ends. In germline, CDR1 is MGHDK, CDR2 SYGVNS. Here the CDR3 reads CASQGSYNSPLHF. The CDR3 nucleotides read TGTGCCAGCCAGGGATCCTATAATTCACCCCTCCACTTT.

This clone has only a few counts. This chain uses TRBV5-5 with TRBJ2-7; a weak D match, TRBD2 (5 bases). V lost 0 bases and J 3 bases, leaving 13 bases between the germline ends. The CDR3 has 15 residues. CDR1 SGHKS and CDR2 YYEKEE come from the germline V gene (reference sequence). CDR3 sequence (DNA): TGTGCCAGCAGCTTGGTCGTAGACGGGGACTACGAGCAGTACTTC. It codes for CASSLVVDGDYEQYF.

This chain connects TRBV5-6 to TRBJ2-5, with D uncertain. Germline V gene sequence: CDR1 SGHDT, CDR2 YYEEEE. This CDR3 comprises 13 residues. V lost 0 bases to trimming and J lost 3 bases, with 6 bases between them. The CDR3 bases are TGTGCCAGCAGCTTGGTCGCAGAAGAGACCCAGTACTTC. Its translation is CASSLVAEETQYF.

CDR3 protein: CASSVDATTGPNYGYTF. CDR3 sequence (DNA): TGTGCCAGCAGCGTAGACGCAACGACAGGGCCCAACTATGGCTACACCTTC. The rearrangement uses TRBV9 and TRBJ1-2, with 7 nucleotides matching TRBD1. The CDR3 extends over 17 amino acids. Germline V gene lookup returns CDR1 SGDLS and CDR2 YYNGEE. V shed 0 bases and J 2 bases; nucleotides not matched to a gene: 10.

The V gene is TRBV9, the J gene TRBJ2-3, with D maybe TRBD2 (5 bases). Deletions cut 4 bases from V and 2 bases from J, with 17 bases between. The germline V gene encodes CDR1 SGDLS and CDR2 YYNGEE. This CDR3 is 16 amino acids long. CDR3: CASSPDSPTYTDTQYF. The CDR3 DNA reads TGTGCCAGCAGCCCGGACTCCCCTACTTACACAGATACGCAGTATTTT.

This sequence joins TRBV7-3 and TRBJ2-1; the match to TRBD2 covers 10 bases. After removal of 2 bases from V and 8 bases from J, the junction contained 6 bases not matched to a gene. Germline CDR1 SGHTA, CDR2 FQGTGA. The CDR3 has 15 residues. For the CDR3, the DNA is TGTGCCAGCAGCTTACAAGCGGGAGGGTGGGATGAGCAGTTCTTC. Translated, it gives CASSLQAGGWDEQFF.

V is TRBV27 and J is TRBJ1-4, with D perhaps matching TRBD1 (5 bases). Germline loops: CDR1 MNHEY, CDR2 SMNVEV (reference sequence). There are 14 residues in the CDR3. Deletions cut 8 bases from V and 0 bases from J, with 10 bases between. CDR3 bases: TGTGCCAGCCGTCAAGGGGCAACTAATGAAAAACTGTTTTTT. Amino acid sequence: CASRQGATNEKLFF.

The CDR3 coding sequence is TGTGCCAGCAGCTTAGGACAGGGCTCTGGAAACACCATATATTTT. Its translation: CASSLGQGSGNTIYF. The rearrangement uses TRBV7-9 and TRBJ1-3; 7 nucleotides match TRBD1. V trimming: 1 base; J trimming: 0 bases; junction bases outside the gene matches: 0. Germline lookup yields CDR1 SEHNR and CDR2 FQNEAQ (reference sequence). The CDR3 is 15 amino acids.

V and J are TRBV5-1 and TRBJ2-5, with TRBD2 matching 9 bases. The J segment lost 4 bases and the V segment lost 0 bases, leaving 7 bases of the junction unmatched. This CDR3 is built from 16 residues. In germline, CDR1 is SGHRS, CDR2 YFSETQ. The CDR3: CASSLAPSGVGETQYF. As DNA, the CDR3 is TGCGCCAGCAGCTTGGCACCTAGCGGGGTAGGAGAGACCCAGTACTTC.

The chain uses TRBV30 and TRBJ1-2; 8 nucleotides line up with TRBD1. Trimming took 4 bases from V and 2 from J; bases not matched to a gene: 6. Germline V gene data show CDR1 as GTSNPN and CDR2 as SVGIG (reference sequence). The CDR3 spans 14 residues. The DNA of the CDR3 is TGTGCCTGGAAAGGACAGGGTTACAACTATGGCTACACCTTC. This gives the protein CAWKGQGYNYGYTF.

The CDR3 DNA reads TGTGCCAGCATATCGTCCGACAGGGGCCACGAGCAGTACTTC. It is translated as CASISSDRGHEQYF. This chain joins TRBV5-6 and TRBJ2-7; TRBD1 aligns across 8 bases. CDR1 SGHDT and CDR2 YYEEEE come from the germline V gene. After removal of 6 bases from V and 5 bases from J, the junction contained 10 bases not matched to a gene. The CDR3 consists of 14 residues.

The rearrangement links TRBV4-2 to TRBJ1-2, with 9 bases that match TRBD1. V lost 4 bases and J lost 6; bases outside the gene matches: 6. The CDR3 length is 14 residues. CDR1 is LGHNA, CDR2 YNFKEQ, per germline. The CDR3: CASSRDDRGDGYTF. CDR3 nucleotide sequence: TGTGCCAGCAGCCGCGACGACAGGGGGGATGGCTACACCTTC.

V and J are TRBV18 and TRBJ1-3, with TRBD1 matching over 7 bases. Germline V CDR1 and CDR2: KGHSH, LQKENI. The CDR3 sequence is 14 residues long. The V segment lost 6 bases and the J segment 2 bases; nucleotides outside the gene matches: 4. The CDR3, as DNA: TGTGCCAGCTCGCGAGACAGGGCTGGAAACACCATATATTTT. Translated: CASSRDRAGNTIYF. Full variable domain (outside the CDR3, taken from reference TRBV18 and TRBJ1-3): NAGVMQNPRHLVRRRGQEARLRCSPMKGHSHVYWYRQLPEEGLKFMVYLQKENIIDESGMPKERFSAEFPKEGPSILRIQQVVRGDSAAYFCASSRDRAGNTIYFGEGSWLTVV.

The chain joins TRBV6-5 to TRBJ2-3, with D uncertain. Between the trimmed V and J ends, which lost 0 bases and 3 bases, there was a span of 7 bases. Germline CDR1 is MNHEY and CDR2 is SVGAGI. This CDR3 has 14 residues. DNA of the CDR3: TGTGCCAGCAGTTACTCGAGTTTGACAGATACGCAGTATTTT. Translating gives CASSYSSLTDTQYF.

V is TRBV10-3 and J is TRBJ2-1; 8 bases are a match to TRBD2. From germline, CDR1 is ENHRY and CDR2 SYGVKD. V lost 0 bases to trimming and J lost 15 bases; unmatched junction nucleotides: 7. This CDR3 is 13 amino acids long. The CDR3 protein is CAISESGGLEGFF. The CDR3, as DNA: TGTGCCATCAGTGAGTCGGGGGGACTAGAAGGGTTCTTC.